This T cell receptor beta chain derives from a study of cytomegalovirus exposure and HLA in healthy donors. Whole-study context: Membership in the Caucasian-associated ancestry cluster was found for 81% of roughly 400 genotyped donors.

With 0 bases removed from V and 7 bases from J, the gap between germline ends came to 15 bases. This CDR3 has 15 residues. Germline assignment: CDR1 LGHNT and CDR2 FRNRAP. A multiplex PCR was run with 60 Vbeta primers and 13 Jbeta primers. TCRdb's copy holds only in-frame clones and misses some; the assay was immunoSEQ multiplex PCR. The sample carries about 140,000 clones, around 82% recorded once. Source material: PBMCs. The chain has TRBV12-5 and TRBJ2-5; possible D gene TRBD2, 6 bases. This TCR was sampled from a man aged 45 to 65 in good health and CMV-seronegative. In DNA form, the CDR3 reads TGTGCTAGTGGTTTGGTACTAGGAGGGGTGGTGACCCAGTACTTC. Its protein product is CASGLVLGGVVTQYF.